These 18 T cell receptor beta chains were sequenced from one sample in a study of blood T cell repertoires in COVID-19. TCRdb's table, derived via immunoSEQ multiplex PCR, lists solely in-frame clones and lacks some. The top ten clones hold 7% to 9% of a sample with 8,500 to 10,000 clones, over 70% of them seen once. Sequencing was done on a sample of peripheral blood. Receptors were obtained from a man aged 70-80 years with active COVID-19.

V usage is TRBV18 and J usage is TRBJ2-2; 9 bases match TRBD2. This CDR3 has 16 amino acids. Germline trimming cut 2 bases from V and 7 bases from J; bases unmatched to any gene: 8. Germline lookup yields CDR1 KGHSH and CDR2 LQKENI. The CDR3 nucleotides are TGTGCCAGCTCACCAAATAGCGGGAGCTTAATCGGGGAGCTGTTTTTT. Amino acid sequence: CASSPNSGSLIGELFF.

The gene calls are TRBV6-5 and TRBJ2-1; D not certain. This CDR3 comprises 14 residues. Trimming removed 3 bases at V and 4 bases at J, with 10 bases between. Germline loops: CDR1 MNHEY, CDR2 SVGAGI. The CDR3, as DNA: TGTGCCAGCAGTTATGGTCAAACATACAATGAGCAGTTCTTC. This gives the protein CASSYGQTYNEQFF.

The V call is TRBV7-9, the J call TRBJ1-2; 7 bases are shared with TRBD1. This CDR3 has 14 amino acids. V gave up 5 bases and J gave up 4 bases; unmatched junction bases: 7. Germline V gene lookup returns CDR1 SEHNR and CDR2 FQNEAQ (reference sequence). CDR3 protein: CASSERQGGYGYTF. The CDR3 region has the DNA TGTGCCAGCAGCGAGAGACAGGGCGGCTATGGCTACACCTTC.

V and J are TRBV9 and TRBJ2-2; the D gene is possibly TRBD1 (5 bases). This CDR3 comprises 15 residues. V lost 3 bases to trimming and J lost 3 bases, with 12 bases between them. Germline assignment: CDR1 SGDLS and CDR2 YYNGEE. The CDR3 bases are TGTGCCAGCAGCGCTAGGGCAGGGCACACCGGGGAGCTGTTTTTT. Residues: CASSARAGHTGELFF.

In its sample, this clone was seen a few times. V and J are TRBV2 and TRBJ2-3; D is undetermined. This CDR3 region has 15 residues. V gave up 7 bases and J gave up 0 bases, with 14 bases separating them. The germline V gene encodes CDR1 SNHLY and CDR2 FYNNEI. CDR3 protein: CASNRGNPSTDTQYF. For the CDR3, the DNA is TGTGCCAGCAATAGAGGCAACCCTAGCACAGATACGCAGTATTTT.

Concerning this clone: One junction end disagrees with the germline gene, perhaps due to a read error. The CDR3 loop reads CANTPGTLAVNDLVF. CDR3 DNA sequence: TGTGCCAATACTCCCGGGACACTGGCGGTAAATGACCTTGTCTTC. The chain recombines TRBV30 with TRBJ1-2; the D gene is possibly TRBD1 (6 bases). Germline CDR1 is GTSNPN and CDR2 is SVGIG (reference sequence). CDR3 length: 15 amino acids.

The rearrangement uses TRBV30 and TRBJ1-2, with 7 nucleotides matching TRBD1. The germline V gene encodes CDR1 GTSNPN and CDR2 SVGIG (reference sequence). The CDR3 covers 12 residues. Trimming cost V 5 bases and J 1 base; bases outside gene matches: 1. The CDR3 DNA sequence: TGTGCCTGGGGGGACAGTAACTATGGCTACACCTTC. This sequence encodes CAWGDSNYGYTF.

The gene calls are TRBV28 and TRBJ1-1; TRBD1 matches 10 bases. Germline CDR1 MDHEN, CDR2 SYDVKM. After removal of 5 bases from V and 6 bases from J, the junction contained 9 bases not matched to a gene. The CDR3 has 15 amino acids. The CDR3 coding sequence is TGTGCCAGCAGTCGACAGACAGGGGGCGTCCCTGAAGCTTTCTTT. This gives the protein CASSRQTGGVPEAFF.

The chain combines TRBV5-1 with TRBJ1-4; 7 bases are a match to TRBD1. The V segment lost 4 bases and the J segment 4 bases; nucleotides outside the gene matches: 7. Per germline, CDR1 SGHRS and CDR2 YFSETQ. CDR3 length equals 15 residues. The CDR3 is CASSLRTGLNEKLFF. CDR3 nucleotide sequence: TGCGCCAGCAGCCTCCGGACAGGCCTTAATGAAAAACTGTTTTTT.

The DNA of the CDR3 is TGTGCCAGCAGTCCTCCCCTCGGAGCGGGAGTCTCAGATACGCAGTATTTT. Amino acids: CASSPPLGAGVSDTQYF. The chain carries TRBV28 and TRBJ2-3; the match to TRBD2 covers 8 bases. Trimming removed 5 bases from V and 4 bases from J; junction bases left unmatched: 14. This CDR3 is 17 amino acids long. Germline V CDR1 and CDR2: MDHEN, SYDVKM.

CDR3 loop: CASSARGQASLNTEAFF. DNA of the CDR3: TGTGCCAGCAGTGCTCGTGGACAGGCCTCATTGAACACTGAAGCTTTCTTT. The rearrangement joins TRBV6-1 to TRBJ1-1, with 7 bases identical to TRBD1. CDR1 is MNHNS and CDR2 is SASEGT in the germline V gene. Unmatched junction bases numbered 11, after V lost 4 bases and J lost 0 bases. This CDR3 is built from 17 residues.

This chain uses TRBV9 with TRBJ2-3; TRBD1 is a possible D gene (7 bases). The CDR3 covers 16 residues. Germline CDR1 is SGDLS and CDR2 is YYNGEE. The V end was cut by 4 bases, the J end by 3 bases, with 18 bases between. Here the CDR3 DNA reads TGTGCCAGCAGCCTATATGGAGGGGGCAGGACAGATACGCAGTATTTT. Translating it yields CASSLYGGGRTDTQYF.

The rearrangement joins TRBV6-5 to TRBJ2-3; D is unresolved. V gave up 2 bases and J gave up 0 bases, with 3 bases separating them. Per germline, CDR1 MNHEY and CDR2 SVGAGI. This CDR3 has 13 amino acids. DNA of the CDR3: TGTGCCAGCAGTTACGGCAGCACAGATACGCAGTATTTT. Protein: CASSYGSTDTQYF.

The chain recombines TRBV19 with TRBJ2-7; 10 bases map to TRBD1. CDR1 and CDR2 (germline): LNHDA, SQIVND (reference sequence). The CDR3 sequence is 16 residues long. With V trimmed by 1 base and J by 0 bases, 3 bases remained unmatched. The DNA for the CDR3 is TGTGCCAGTAGTATAGTGACAGGGGGCAGCTCCTACGAGCAGTACTTC. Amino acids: CASSIVTGGSSYEQYF.

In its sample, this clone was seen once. CDR3 coding DNA: TGTGCCAGCAGCTTTGAGGTCCAAGAGACCCAGTACTTC. Protein product: CASSFEVQETQYF. The V and J genes are TRBV7-2 and TRBJ2-5; no clear D. CDR3 length: 13 amino acids. Trimming stripped 3 bases from V and 1 base from J, with 6 bases between. Germline loops: CDR1 SGHTA, CDR2 FQGNSA.

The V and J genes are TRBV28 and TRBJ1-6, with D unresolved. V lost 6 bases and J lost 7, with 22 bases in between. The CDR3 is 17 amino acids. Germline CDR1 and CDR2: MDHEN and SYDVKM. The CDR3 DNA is TGTGCCAGCAGCACCTTGGGGAACGGACTGATCAATTCACCCCTCCACTTT. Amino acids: CASSTLGNGLINSPLHF. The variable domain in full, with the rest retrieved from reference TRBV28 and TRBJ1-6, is DVKVTQSSRYLVKRTGEKVFLECVQDMDHENMFWYRQDPGLGLRLIYFSYDVKMKEKGDIPEGYSVSREKKERFSLILESASTNQTSMYLCASSTLGNGLINSPLHFGNGTRLTVT.

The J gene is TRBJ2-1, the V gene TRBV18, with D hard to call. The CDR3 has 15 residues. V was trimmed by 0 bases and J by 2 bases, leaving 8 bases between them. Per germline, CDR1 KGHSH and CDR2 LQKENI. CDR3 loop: CASSPPLATYNEQFF. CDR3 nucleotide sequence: TGTGCCAGCTCACCACCGCTGGCAACCTACAATGAGCAGTTCTTC.

The CDR3 protein is CASSLLRPSEQFF. CDR3 DNA: TGTGCCAGCAGCTTGTTGCGGCCAAGTGAGCAGTTCTTC. The chain is built from TRBV7-2 and TRBJ2-1; no firm D call. The germline gives CDR1 SGHTA, CDR2 FQGNSA. CDR3 length: 13 amino acids. V dropped 3 bases and J dropped 9 bases, with 12 bases sitting between them.